The rows below give T cell receptor beta chains drawn from one sample of a study of T-cell reconstitution after alpha-beta-depleted transplantation in children. TCRdb re-called the PCR reads through MiXCR, storing one row per CDR3 protein. Here the sample spans 600,000 to 800,000 distinct CDR3 sequences, 10% to 15% being singletons. Source: PBMCs, taken before TCRalphabeta/CD19-depleted stem cell transplant. The receptors were sampled from a girl aged 2-15 years with congenital amegakaryocytic thrombocytopenia, due to receive a stem cell transplant. CDR3s include the opening cysteine and the closing phenylalanine or tryptophan. Fields, in order: V gene, D gene, J gene, clone size, CDR3 protein, CDR3 DNA. The D gene is left open where the match is weak. Only part of the rows carry a size: once, few, many, or a class if the clone is expanded.

>TRBV5-1|NA|TRBJ2-7|many
CASSLSGSSTREQYF
TGCGCCAGCAGCTTGTCCGGCAGCAGTACCCGAGAGCAGTACTTC
>TRBV7-9|NA|TRBJ2-7|many
CASSSQNGEQYF
TGTGCCAGCAGCTCACAGAACGGAGAGCAGTACTTC
>TRBV15|TRBD2|TRBJ2-1|few
CATSWGLAGALSYNEQFF
TGTGCCACCAGCTGGGGACTAGCGGGAGCCTTATCCTACAATGAGCAGTTCTTC
>TRBV3-1|TRBD1|TRBJ2-1|NA
CASSHSDRNNEQFF
TGTGCCAGCAGCCATTCGGACAGGAACAATGAGCAGTTCTTC
>TRBV12-3/TRBV12-4|TRBD2|TRBJ2-1|NA
CASSPPSGVYNEQFF
TGTGCCAGCAGTCCGCCTAGCGGGGTCTACAATGAGCAGTTCTTC
>TRBV12-3/TRBV12-4|TRBD2|TRBJ2-4|few
CASSPSRLAGATIAKNIQYF
TGTGCCAGCAGCCCCTCAAGACTAGCGGGCGCTACCATAGCCAAAAACATTCAGTACTTC
>TRBV28|NA|TRBJ1-1|many
CASSLIENTEAFF
TGTGCCAGCAGTTTGATAGAGAACACTGAAGCTTTCTTT
>TRBV29-1|NA|TRBJ2-1|few
CSVARTRDLGNEQFF
TGCAGCGTTGCACGAACAAGGGACTTAGGCAATGAGCAGTTCTTC
>TRBV20-1|NA|TRBJ2-1|NA
CSAPVTGLNNEQFF
TGCAGCGCCCCCGTGACGGGGCTGAACAATGAGCAGTTCTTC
>TRBV20-1|TRBD2|TRBJ2-7|few
CSARLAESYEQYF
TGCAGTGCTAGGCTAGCGGAGTCCTACGAGCAGTACTTC
>TRBV20-1|TRBD2|TRBJ2-3|few
CSATKAGGRTGPDTQYF
TGCAGTGCTACAAAAGCGGGAGGGCGCACAGGTCCAGATACGCAGTATTTT
>TRBV7-8|NA|TRBJ2-1|many
CASRGVPPAYNEQFF
TGTGCCAGCAGGGGGGTTCCTCCCGCCTACAATGAGCAGTTCTTC
>TRBV5-1|TRBD1|TRBJ2-7|NA
CASSPQTGAHFEQYF
TGCGCCAGCAGCCCCCAGACAGGGGCCCATTTCGAGCAGTACTTC
>TRBV21-1|NA|TRBJ2-1|NA
CASGPRRDEQFF
TGTGCCAGCGGCCCCAGGAGGGATGAGCAGTTCTTC
>TRBV19|NA|TRBJ2-7|NA
CASSIEGLSSYEQYF
TGTGCCAGTAGTATAGAGGGGCTGAGCTCCTACGAGCAGTACTTC
>TRBV15|TRBD2|TRBJ2-3|many
CATSRTGTSGTNTDTQYF
TGTGCCACCAGCAGAACCGGGACTAGCGGCACCAACACAGATACGCAGTATTTT
>TRBV4-2|NA|TRBJ2-7|few
CASSHRLVDDEQYF
TGTGCCAGCAGCCACAGACTAGTCGATGACGAGCAGTACTTC
>TRBV5-1|TRBD2|TRBJ2-1|many
CASSLAGSGRGSSYNEQFF
TGCGCCAGCAGCTTGGCTGGTAGCGGGAGGGGTAGCTCCTACAATGAGCAGTTCTTC
>TRBV5-1|NA|TRBJ2-3|few
CASSLGTLALSTDTQYF
TGCGCCAGCAGCTTGGGGACGCTAGCGCTGAGCACAGATACGCAGTATTTT
>TRBV20-1|NA|TRBJ2-7|NA
CSASGGGTAYEQYF
TGCAGTGCCTCCGGAGGAGGGACAGCCTACGAGCAGTACTTC
>TRBV20-1|TRBD1|TRBJ1-2|many
CSAIEGTDKEYGYTF
TGCAGTGCCATCGAAGGGACAGATAAGGAGTATGGCTACACCTTC
>TRBV9|NA|TRBJ2-7|few
CASRTPWRGLMYEQYF
TGTGCCAGCAGGACCCCTTGGCGCGGGCTGATGTACGAGCAGTACTTC
>TRBV15|NA|TRBJ2-2|NA
CATSWTTNTGELFF
TGTGCCACCAGCTGGACTACGAACACCGGGGAGCTGTTTTTT
>TRBV7-9|TRBD2|TRBJ2-7|few
CASSSQNLKSGSSEQYF
TGTGCCAGCAGCTCCCAAAATCTTAAAAGCGGGAGCTCCGAGCAGTACTTC
>TRBV20-1|TRBD1|TRBJ2-3|NA
CCARGVSGQAGTDTQYF
TGCTGTGCTAGAGGTGTATCGGGACAGGCCGGTACAGATACGCAGTATTTT
>TRBV7-3|NA|TRBJ2-1|many
CASSQSGGKGNEQFF
TGTGCCAGCAGCCAAAGCGGAGGAAAGGGCAATGAGCAGTTCTTC
>TRBV6-1|TRBD2|TRBJ2-2|few
CASTARTRHTGELFF
TGTGCCAGCACCGCCCGGACTAGACACACCGGGGAGCTGTTTTTT
>TRBV5-1|NA|TRBJ1-1|many
CASSETVNTEAFF
TGCGCCAGCAGCGAAACAGTGAACACTGAAGCTTTCTTT
>TRBV7-9|TRBD1|TRBJ2-1|many
CASSRRQGKSYNEQFF
TGTGCCAGCAGCCGACGACAGGGAAAATCCTACAATGAGCAGTTCTTC
>TRBV2|TRBD2|TRBJ2-1|NA
CASISGSVYNEQFF
TGTGCCAGCATAAGCGGGAGTGTCTACAATGAGCAGTTCTTC
>TRBV6-1|NA|TRBJ2-1|many
CASRVSRGSPLNYNEQFF
TGTGCCAGCAGAGTTTCCCGGGGGTCGCCGTTAAATTACAATGAGCAGTTCTTC
>TRBV5-1|TRBD2|TRBJ2-1|many
CASSFSGGGDEQFF
TGCGCCAGCAGCTTTAGCGGGGGGGGCGATGAGCAGTTCTTC
>TRBV5-1|TRBD1|TRBJ2-7|NA
CASSLFRDRDAEQYF
TGCGCCAGCAGCTTGTTTAGGGACAGGGACGCCGAGCAGTACTTC
>TRBV20-1|TRBD2|TRBJ2-1|many
CNAEKAGVYNEQFF
TGCAATGCTGAAAAAGCGGGAGTCTACAATGAGCAGTTCTTC
>TRBV25-1|TRBD2|TRBJ2-3|many
CASGSSGRTDTQYF
TGTGCCAGCGGATCTAGCGGTCGCACAGATACGCAGTATTTT
>TRBV6-2/TRBV6-3|TRBD1|TRBJ2-2|NA
CASLNPGQGVYTGELFF
TGTGCCAGCCTAAACCCGGGACAGGGAGTGTACACCGGGGAGCTGTTTTTT
>TRBV29-1|TRBD1|TRBJ2-2|NA
CSVVDLGTGGIPTGELFF
TGCAGCGTTGTCGACCTCGGGACAGGCGGCATACCCACCGGGGAGCTGTTTTTT
>TRBV21-1|NA|TRBJ1-1|many
CASSRDRGTEAFF
TGTGCCAGCAGCAGAGACAGGGGGACTGAAGCTTTCTTT
>TRBV14|NA|TRBJ2-5|few
CASSDFGRETQYF
TGTGCCAGCAGCGATTTCGGACGAGAGACCCAGTACTTC
>TRBV10-3|NA|TRBJ2-3|many
CAISEGTLQSTDTQYF
TGTGCCATCAGTGAGGGGACTCTACAGAGCACAGATACGCAGTATTTT
>TRBV15|NA|TRBJ2-1|many
CATSRGGTYNEQFF
TGTGCCACCAGCAGAGGCGGGACGTACAATGAGCAGTTCTTC
>TRBV7-9|NA|TRBJ2-2|NA
CASSFTGGLTGELFF
TGTGCCAGCAGCTTTACCGGGGGACTCACCGGGGAGCTGTTTTTT
>TRBV7-9|NA|TRBJ2-1|many
CASTPYGHEQFF
TGTGCCAGCACCCCTTACGGGCATGAGCAGTTCTTC
>TRBV7-2|TRBD2|TRBJ2-3|NA
CASSLAWTSGFTDTQYF
TGTGCCAGCAGCTTAGCGTGGACTAGCGGCTTCACAGATACGCAGTATTTT
>TRBV15|NA|TRBJ2-7|NA
CATSRDFRQGKQYF
TGTGCCACCAGCAGAGATTTTAGGCAGGGGAAGCAGTACTTC
>TRBV7-3|TRBD2|TRBJ2-2|few
CASSLLSGTTIGELFF
TGTGCCAGCAGCTTACTCTCGGGGACTACCATCGGGGAGCTGTTTTTT
>TRBV20-1|NA|TRBJ2-1|many
CSVRVENNEQFF
TGCAGTGTAAGAGTGGAAAACAATGAGCAGTTCTTC
>TRBV6-5|NA|TRBJ2-2|few
CASSYLGMENTGELFF
TGTGCCAGCAGTTACCTCGGGATGGAGAACACCGGGGAGCTGTTTTTT
>TRBV11-2|TRBD2|TRBJ2-3|many
CASGREREGLYTDTQYF
TGTGCCAGCGGTCGGGAGCGGGAGGGCCTCTACACAGATACGCAGTATTTT
>TRBV5-1|NA|TRBJ2-7|few
CASSLGNPYEQYF
TGCGCCAGCAGCTTGGGGAACCCTTACGAGCAGTACTTC
>TRBV19|NA|TRBJ2-1|many
CASSPSSRAEQFF
TGTGCCAGTAGTCCAAGTTCTAGGGCGGAGCAGTTCTTC
>TRBV6-1|TRBD1|TRBJ2-1|few
CASSRRDREDEQFF
TGTGCCAGCAGTCGCCGGGACAGGGAAGATGAGCAGTTCTTC